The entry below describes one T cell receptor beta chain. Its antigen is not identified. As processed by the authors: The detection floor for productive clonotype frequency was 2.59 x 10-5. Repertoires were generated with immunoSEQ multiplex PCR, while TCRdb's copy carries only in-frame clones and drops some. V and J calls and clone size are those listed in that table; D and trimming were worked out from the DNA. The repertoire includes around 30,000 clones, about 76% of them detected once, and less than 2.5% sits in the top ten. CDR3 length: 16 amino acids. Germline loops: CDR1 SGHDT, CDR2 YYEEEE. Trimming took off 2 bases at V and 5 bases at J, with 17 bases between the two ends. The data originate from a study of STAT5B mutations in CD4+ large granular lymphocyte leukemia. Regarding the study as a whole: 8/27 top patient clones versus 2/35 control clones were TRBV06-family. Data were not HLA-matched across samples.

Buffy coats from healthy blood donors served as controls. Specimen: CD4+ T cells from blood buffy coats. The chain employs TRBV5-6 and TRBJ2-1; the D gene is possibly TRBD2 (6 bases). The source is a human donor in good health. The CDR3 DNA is TGTGCCAGCAGCTTCGGATCCGGGAGTCTCAACAATGAGCAGTTCTTC. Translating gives CASSFGSGSLNNEQFF.